Each of the 15 T cell receptor beta chains below was sequenced from the same sample in a study of metastatic and nonmetastatic thyroid tumors. TCRdb reprocessed the PCR reads via MiXCR. The sample holds 53,000 or so clones; more than 20% are singletons and the top ten take roughly 4%. No treatment of any kind had been given to any patient before thyroid surgery. Input material: blood. The receptors shown here come from a female donor with papillary thyroid cancer or a benign thyroid nodule (not recorded which). Some clones in this sample may be carry-over from other donors' samples.

There are many counts of this clone. CDR3 residues: CASSEQGAGTEAFF. The DNA of the CDR3 is TGTGCCAGCAGCGAACAGGGGGCGGGCACTGAAGCTTTCTTT. This chain links TRBV7-3 with TRBJ1-1, with TRBD1 identical over 9 bases. Germline V gene lookup returns CDR1 SGHTA and CDR2 FQGTGA. Trimming took 5 bases from V and 4 from J; bases not matched to a gene: 5. The length of the CDR3 is 14 residues.

This clone was counted ten times or more. The V and J genes are TRBV7-9 and TRBJ2-5; D gene unclear. V was clipped by 3 bases and J by 1 base, with 15 bases between them. CDR3 length: 16 amino acids. CDR1 and CDR2 from the germline V gene are SEHNR and FQNEAQ (reference sequence). As DNA, the CDR3 is TGTGCCAGCAGCTTTAAATCATTTAGGCCCCAAGAGACCCAGTACTTC. It specifies CASSFKSFRPQETQYF.

Turning to this clone: The junction departs from the called germline gene at one end, perhaps through a read error. The chain is built from TRBV28 and TRBJ2-5, with TRBD2 identical over 16 bases. CDR1 is MDHEN and CDR2 is SYDVKM in the germline V gene. The CDR3 has 16 residues. Here the CDR3 DNA reads TGTGCCAGCGGGACTAGCGGGAGGGTAGTCCGAGAGACGCAGTACTTC. It is translated as CASGTSGRVVRETQYF.

Ten or more counts support this clone. J is TRBJ2-7 and V is TRBV20-1; the D gene is possibly TRBD1 (5 bases). Germline CDR1 is DFQATT and CDR2 is SNEGSKA (reference sequence). The CDR3 is made up of 11 amino acids. V was shortened by 3 bases and J by 7 bases, with 10 bases between the two germline ends. In nucleotides, the CDR3 is TGCAGTGCTAGGGGGCCTCAGGAGCAGTACTTC. Amino acid sequence: CSARGPQEQYF.

Points on this clone: The junction shows a germline mismatch at one end, possibly a read error. The chain uses TRBV4-2 and TRBJ1-3; weak D call: TRBD1 (5 bases). Germline V gene lookup returns CDR1 LGHNA and CDR2 YNFKEQ. The CDR3 is made up of 15 amino acids. The CDR3 reads CAISQGDLSGTTIYF. The CDR3 DNA is TGTGCCATCAGCCAAGGGGACTTGTCTGGAACCACCATATATTTT.

This clone was observed at least ten times. V is TRBV25-1 and J is TRBJ2-7, with TRBD1 matching over 7 bases. CDR1 MGHDK and CDR2 SYGVNS come from the germline V gene. With 6 bases clipped from V and 7 bases from J, the junction kept 12 bases outside the gene matches. The CDR3 has 14 residues. The CDR3 region has the DNA TGTGCCAGCAGGACTAACGGACAGGTTGTGGAGCAGTACTTC. It yields the protein CASRTNGQVVEQYF.

This clone was recorded at least ten times. A much larger clone lies a single base off, so this may be a read error. The J gene is TRBJ1-2, the V gene TRBV29-1; possible D gene TRBD1, 6 bases. There are 12 residues in the CDR3. The germline V gene encodes CDR1 SQVTM and CDR2 ANQGSEA. CDR3 bases: TGCGGCGGGGGCAGGGGCGGAGGGGGCTACACCTTC. It specifies CGGGRGGGGYTF.

Points on this clone: It may be a read error: a sequence one base away is much more abundant. The chain has TRBV7-2 and TRBJ1-2, with 11 positions matching TRBD1. Per the germline V gene, CDR1 is SGHTA and CDR2 is FQGNSA. The CDR3 has 14 amino acids. This CDR3 reads CASSTDRGQGGYAF. CDR3 nucleotides: TGTGCCAGCAGCACGGACAGGGGGCAAGGTGGCTACGCCTTC.

Points on this clone: At one of its ends the junction is not consistent with the germline gene, which may arise from a read error. This chain links TRBV28 with TRBJ1-3; D is perhaps TRBD1 (6 bases). CDR3 length equals 16 residues. CDR1 and CDR2 from the germline V gene are MDHEN and SYDVKM. The CDR3 coding sequence is TGTGCCAGCAGTCCACAACAGGGCTTGCACGGAAACACCCTATATTTT. Its protein is CASSPQQGLHGNTLYF.

In its sample, this clone was seen once. The rearrangement links TRBV20-1 to TRBJ2-7; a possible D gene is TRBD2 (5 bases). CDR1 is DFQATT and CDR2 is SNEGSKA in the germline V gene (reference sequence). The CDR3 is 14 residues long. V gave up 7 bases and J gave up 3 bases, with 19 bases separating them. In DNA, the CDR3 is TGCAGTGTGAACCCCGAGGGAGTTAGCTACGAGCAGTACTTC. Protein sequence: CSVNPEGVSYEQYF.

The table lists this clone with many counts. This rearrangement joins TRBV19 to TRBJ2-3, with a weak D call TRBD1 (5 bases). The V and J ends lost 6 bases and 2 bases respectively, with 9 bases between them. This CDR3 contains 13 residues. Germline V gene lookup returns CDR1 LNHDA and CDR2 SQIVND (reference sequence). CDR3 residues: CASRSGYTDTQYF. Written as DNA, the CDR3 is TGTGCCAGTAGATCAGGGTACACAGATACGCAGTATTTT.

The rearrangement links TRBV24-1 to TRBJ2-5; tentatively, D is TRBD2 (6 bases). V lost 12 bases and J lost 4, with 14 bases in between. The CDR3 extends over 12 amino acids. The germline CDR1 and CDR2 sequences are KGHDR and SFDVKD. In DNA, the CDR3 is TGTGCCCACAACGAACTAGCAGAGACCCAGTACTTC. Translated: CAHNELAETQYF.

The J gene is TRBJ1-6, the V gene TRBV6-2 or TRBV6-3, with 8 bases matching TRBD1. Germline CDR1 is MNHEY and CDR2 is SVGEGT. V lost 7 bases to trimming and J lost 6 bases; unmatched junction nucleotides: 8. The CDR3 contains 15 residues. The CDR3 DNA reads as TGTGCCAGCACCACGGGACAGGTATTTAATTCACCCCTCCACTTT. Translating it yields CASTTGQVFNSPLHF.

Many counts were recorded for this clone. V usage is TRBV6-4 and J usage is TRBJ2-5; unclear D gene. The length of the CDR3 is 13 residues. V dropped 4 bases and J dropped 2 bases, with 8 bases sitting between them. Germline V gene data show CDR1 as MRHNA and CDR2 as SNTAGT. The DNA of the CDR3 is TGTGCCAGCAGTGTCGAACCACAAGAGACCCAGTACTTC. Protein: CASSVEPQETQYF.

Many counts were recorded for this clone. This chain uses TRBV5-1 with TRBJ2-7; D remains unclear. This CDR3 is 14 amino acids long. Germline values: CDR1 SGHRS, CDR2 YFSETQ. V gave up 0 bases and J gave up 2 bases, with 9 bases separating them. The CDR3 reads CASSLEGTAYEQYF. The CDR3 DNA sequence: TGCGCCAGCAGCTTGGAGGGAACCGCCTACGAGCAGTACTTC.